The source of this T cell receptor (beta chain) is a study of shared clonotypes between healthy human individuals. The assay was carried out at the deep level. The repertoire was sequenced with immunoSEQ multiplex PCR; TCRdb's copy has only in-frame clones and lacks some. The profile shows approximately 500,000 clones, roughly 79% of them singletons. Regarding this clone: What it binds is not known.

The CDR3 length is 15 residues. The germline V gene encodes CDR1 SNHLY and CDR2 FYNNEI. V trimming: 5 bases; J trimming: 4 bases; junction bases outside the gene matches: 6. Study conclusions and caveats: The donor pool, a small one, limited the genetic and exposure-history diversity represented.

The study drew its donors from healthy HIV-negative adults without recent acute infections or vaccinations. Every donor, a Caucasian adult, lived in Nashville, Tennessee. This receptor was identified in a woman aged 40 to 49 in good health. Some clones in this sample may be carry-over from other donors' samples. The sequenced sample was PBMCs. V gene TRBV2 combines with J gene TRBJ2-2; 8 nucleotides agree with TRBD2. In DNA, the CDR3 is TGTGCCAGCAGTTCGCTGCTAGCGGGCACCGGGGAGCTGTTTTTT. It translates to CASSSLLAGTGELFF.